This T cell receptor (beta chain) originates from a study of blood T cell repertoires in COVID-19. Overall study: In each case, the material was cDNA or gDNA derived from T cells, B-cell-depleted T cells, or PBMCs.

CDR1 and CDR2 (germline): SGHNT, YYREEE (reference sequence). V shed 4 bases and J shed 0 bases, with 16 bases lying between them. The CDR3 contains 16 residues. Sequenced by immunoSEQ multiplex PCR; TCRdb stores in-frame clones only, minus some. Of 140,000 to 150,000 clones listed, 81% are singletons. The sequencing sample was made of peripheral blood. This sequence originates from a human donor with acute or convalescent COVID-19. The donor label of this sample is uncertain. The rearrangement joins TRBV5-4 to TRBJ1-1, with D possibly being TRBD1 (5 bases). CDR3 sequence reads: CASSPPGLIMNTEAFF. Written as DNA, the CDR3 is TGTGCCAGCAGCCCCCCGGGACTTATCATGAACACTGAAGCTTTCTTT.